Following are 16 T cell receptor beta chains from one sample sequenced in a study of PD-1 blockade in mismatch repair-deficient tumors. Profiled with immunoSEQ multiplex PCR; TCRdb holds only in-frame clones, not every one. The profile covers about 68,000 clones, with approximately 82% appearing a single time and about 5% taken by the ten largest. The sequencing used peripheral blood, collected 2 weeks after starting pembrolizumab. These receptors were taken from an adult with mismatch repair-deficient cancer.

The V call is TRBV19, the J call TRBJ1-2, with TRBD1 matching 8 bases. CDR1 is LNHDA and CDR2 is SQIVND in the germline V gene (reference sequence). This CDR3 contains 15 residues. Trimming took 4 bases from V and 7 from J; bases not matched to a gene: 11. The CDR3 protein is CASSTSTGVYGGYTF. CDR3 DNA: TGTGCCAGTAGTACCTCGACAGGGGTTTATGGTGGCTACACCTTC.

This chain uses TRBV5-1 with TRBJ2-1; 8 nucleotides agree with TRBD2. CDR1 and CDR2 (germline): SGHRS, YFSETQ. The CDR3 runs to 15 residues. Trimming took 0 bases from V and 3 from J; bases not matched to a gene: 2. The CDR3, as DNA: TGCGCCAGCAGCTTGGTAGCGGGGCTCTACAATGAGCAGTTCTTC. Its protein product is CASSLVAGLYNEQFF.

V and J are TRBV7-2 and TRBJ1-4; 8 bases map to TRBD1. The CDR3 is 15 residues long. Trimming at V came to 2 bases and at J to 7 bases, leaving 6 bases not matched to a gene. Germline V CDR1 and CDR2: SGHTA, FQGNSA. The DNA for the CDR3 is TGTGCCAGCAGCTTACGACAGGGGTTGGGTGAAAAACTGTTTTTT. Translating gives CASSLRQGLGEKLFF.

The chain links TRBV7-9 to TRBJ2-1; 15 nucleotides match TRBD2. V gave up 1 base and J gave up 10 bases; unmatched junction bases: 5. This CDR3 contains 16 residues. Per the germline V gene, CDR1 is SEHNR and CDR2 is FQNEAQ (reference sequence). CDR3 protein: CASSLGTSGRVGEQFF. The DNA for the CDR3 is TGTGCCAGCAGCTTAGGGACTAGCGGGAGGGTAGGAGAGCAGTTCTTC.

The chain uses TRBV5-1 and TRBJ2-5, with TRBD1 as a possible D gene (5 bases). Germline assignment: CDR1 SGHRS and CDR2 YFSETQ. This CDR3 region has 15 residues. Trimming cost V 4 bases and J 6 bases, with 19 bases left between them. The CDR3 spells CASSLELDIEKTQYF. Written as DNA, the CDR3 is TGCGCCAGCAGCCTGGAATTGGACATTGAGAAGACCCAGTACTTC.

The chain carries TRBV19 and TRBJ2-7; 7 nucleotides match TRBD1. V lost 5 bases, J lost 2 bases, and 3 bases stayed unmatched. Germline CDR1 LNHDA, CDR2 SQIVND (reference sequence). This CDR3 contains 13 residues. The CDR3: CASSPGTAYEQYF. CDR3 sequence (DNA): TGTGCCAGTAGTCCAGGGACAGCCTACGAGCAGTACTTC.

The chain combines TRBV4-2 with TRBJ2-3; TRBD2 aligns across 7 bases. This CDR3 spans 17 amino acids. V was pared by 0 bases and J by 4 bases, with 10 bases of the junction left unmatched. The germline CDR1 and CDR2 sequences are LGHNA and YNFKEQ. CDR3 region: CASSQDLGGGLADTQYF. Written as DNA, the CDR3 is TGTGCCAGCAGCCAAGATCTGGGGGGAGGGCTGGCAGATACGCAGTATTTT.

The chain combines TRBV6-6 with TRBJ2-3, with 9 positions matching TRBD1. The CDR3 spans 14 residues. V lost 5 bases to trimming and J lost 5 bases; unmatched junction nucleotides: 5. CDR1 is MNHNY, CDR2 SVGAGI, per germline (reference sequence). CDR3 residues: CASSDDRGLDTQYF. The DNA of the CDR3 is TGTGCCAGCAGTGACGACAGGGGGTTAGATACGCAGTATTTT.

This rearrangement joins TRBV6-6 to TRBJ1-2, with TRBD1 matching over 7 bases. The CDR3 spans 13 residues. With V trimmed by 6 bases and J by 8 bases, 9 bases remained unmatched. The germline V gene encodes CDR1 MNHNY and CDR2 SVGAGI (reference sequence). The CDR3 region has the DNA TGTGCCAGCAGGGACCCCAGGGGGAGGGGCTACACCTTC. It specifies CASRDPRGRGYTF.

V and J are TRBV15 and TRBJ1-3, with TRBD1 matching over 7 bases. Unmatched junction bases numbered 8, after V lost 2 bases and J lost 7 bases. This CDR3 comprises 15 residues. Germline V gene data show CDR1 as LNHNV and CDR2 as YYDKDF (reference sequence). The CDR3 loop is CATSRRQGGSNTIYF. The CDR3 coding sequence is TGTGCCACCAGCAGAAGACAGGGAGGATCCAACACCATATATTTT.

This clone was seen a few times. V usage is TRBV4-1 and J usage is TRBJ2-3; the D gene is possibly TRBD2 (6 bases). This CDR3 is built from 15 residues. From germline, CDR1 is MGHRA and CDR2 YSYEKL. The V and J ends lost 9 bases and 4 bases respectively, with 20 bases between them. The CDR3 DNA follows: TGCGCCAGTTCCTCGGGACTGAATGGGGCAGATACGCAGTATTTT. It is translated as CASSSGLNGADTQYF.

This chain uses TRBV7-6 with TRBJ2-1; 8 nucleotides match TRBD2. Looked up from germline, CDR1 is SGHVS and CDR2 is FNYEAQ. The ends lost 5 bases at V and 8 bases at J; junction bases unmatched: 2. This CDR3 is built from 12 residues. CDR3 coding DNA: TGTGCCAGCAGCGCGCGGGGGGATGAGCAGTTCTTC. It yields the protein CASSARGDEQFF.

The chain combines TRBV19 with TRBJ2-3; D is unclear. The CDR3 loop spans 16 amino acids. The germline V and J ends were trimmed by 6 bases and 2 bases, with 18 bases remaining between them. The germline gives CDR1 LNHDA, CDR2 SQIVND (reference sequence). CDR3 loop: CASRRAVNDLTDTQYF. CDR3 nucleotides: TGTGCCAGTAGAAGGGCAGTAAACGACCTCACAGATACGCAGTATTTT.

This rearrangement joins TRBV28 to TRBJ1-4, with 8 bases matching TRBD1. Looked up from germline, CDR1 is MDHEN and CDR2 is SYDVKM. Trimming at V came to 2 bases and at J to 7 bases, leaving 3 bases not matched to a gene. The CDR3 is 14 amino acids. CDR3 sequence reads: CASSLQGAGEKLFF. As DNA, the CDR3 is TGTGCCAGCAGTTTACAGGGGGCAGGTGAAAAACTGTTTTTT.

The rearrangement uses TRBV30 and TRBJ1-5; D might be TRBD1 (6 bases). The CDR3 has 15 residues. V was shortened by 2 bases and J by 0 bases, with 11 bases between the two germline ends. Germline V gives CDR1 GTSNPN, CDR2 SVGIG (reference sequence). The chain's CDR3 is CAWSPGAYSNQPQHF. CDR3 DNA: TGTGCCTGGAGTCCGGGGGCTTATAGCAATCAGCCCCAGCATTTT.

This chain uses TRBV18 with TRBJ2-5; D gene uncertain. With 3 bases removed from V and 1 base from J, the gap between germline ends came to 3 bases. Germline V gene lookup returns CDR1 KGHSH and CDR2 LQKENI. The CDR3 consists of 12 residues. The DNA for the CDR3 is TGTGCCAGCTCACCGGGCCAAGAGACCCAGTACTTC. Its protein product is CASSPGQETQYF.